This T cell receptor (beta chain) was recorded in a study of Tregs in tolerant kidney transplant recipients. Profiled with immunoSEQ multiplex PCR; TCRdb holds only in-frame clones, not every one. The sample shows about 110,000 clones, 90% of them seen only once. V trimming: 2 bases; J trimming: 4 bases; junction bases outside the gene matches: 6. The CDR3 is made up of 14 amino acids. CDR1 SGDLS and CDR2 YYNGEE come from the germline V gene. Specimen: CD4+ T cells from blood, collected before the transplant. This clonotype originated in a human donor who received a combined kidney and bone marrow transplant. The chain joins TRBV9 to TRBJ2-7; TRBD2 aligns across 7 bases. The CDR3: CASSVGLEVYEQYF. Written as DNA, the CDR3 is TGTGCCAGCAGCGTCGGACTAGAGGTTTACGAGCAGTACTTC.